Listed below are T cell receptor beta chains from one sample, sequenced in a study of CD8 T cells in ankylosing spondylitis. TCRdb called the 5' RACE reads again in MiXCR, with one record for every CDR3 protein. The data contain roughly 280,000 distinct CDR3 sequences, about 20% of them singletons. Sequenced: blood, either unsorted or a sorted T cell fraction (not recorded which). These receptors were collected from a male donor with ankylosing spondylitis or in good health (not recorded which). CDR3s include the opening cysteine and the closing phenylalanine or tryptophan.

TRBV15,TRBJ2-5,CATSRDYRTRDF
TRBV12-3/TRBV12-4,TRBJ1-4,CASSLAGDFNEKLFF
TRBV4-1,TRBJ2-3,CASSFRTSTGTDTQYF
TRBV20-1,TRBJ1-2,CSVEAGDGYTF
TRBV6-6,TRBJ1-1,CASSRNTNTEAFF
TRBV3-1,TRBJ2-3,CASSQVPGAWTDTQYF
TRBV5-5,TRBJ2-3,CASSLYRGTDTQYF
TRBV12-3/TRBV12-4,TRBJ2-1,CASSPGPNYNEQFF
TRBV5-8,TRBJ2-3,CASSLASLAGGSTQYF
TRBV4-1,TRBJ2-1,CASSRGQGNHNEQFF
TRBV27,TRBJ1-5,CASKAGGNQPQHF
TRBV5-1,TRBJ1-2,CASSFLTGPYGYTF